The TCR beta chain described here comes from a study of patients and donors after allogeneic stem cell transplantation. This clonotype was seen only a few times. Given a far larger clone just one base away, this is likely a sequencing read error. The CDR3 extends over 13 amino acids. CDR1 and CDR2 from the germline V gene are ENHRY and SYGVKD. Trimming shortened V by 5 bases and J by 2 bases, and 7 bases separated the two germline ends. Via MiXCR, TCRdb re-called the RT-PCR reads, giving one row per CDR3 protein. The table has about a million distinct CDR3 sequences, about 20% seen once; the top ten hold under 6.5%.

Sequenced sample: blood, either unsorted or a sorted T cell fraction (not recorded which). The TCR comes from a human donor who was either an allogeneic HSCT recipient or a stem cell or donor lymphocyte infusion donor (not recorded which). It is not recorded whose cells these are; they may come from a transplant donor. The V and J genes are TRBV10-3 and TRBJ1-5; weak D call: TRBD1 (6 bases). The CDR3 region has the DNA TGTGCCATCAGTCCAGGGGGCAATCAGCCCCAGCATTTT. Protein: CAISPGGNQPQHF.